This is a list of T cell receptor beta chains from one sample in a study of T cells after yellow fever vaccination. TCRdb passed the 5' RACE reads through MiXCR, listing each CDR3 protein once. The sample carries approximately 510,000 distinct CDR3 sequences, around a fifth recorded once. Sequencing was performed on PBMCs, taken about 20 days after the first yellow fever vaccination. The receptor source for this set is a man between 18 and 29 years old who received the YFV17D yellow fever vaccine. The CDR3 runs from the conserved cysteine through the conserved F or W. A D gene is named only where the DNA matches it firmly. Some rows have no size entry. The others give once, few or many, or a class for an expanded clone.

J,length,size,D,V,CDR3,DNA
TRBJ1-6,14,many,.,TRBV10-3,CAISEPGVGPPLHF,TGTGCCATCAGTGAGCCTGGGGTGGGGCCACCCCTCCACTTT
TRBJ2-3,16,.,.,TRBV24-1,CATSDPRITSTDTQYF,TGTGCCACCAGTGACCCTAGAATAACTAGCACAGATACGCAGTATTTT
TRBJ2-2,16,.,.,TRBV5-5,CASSLVGESSTGELFF,TGTGCCAGCAGCTTGGTTGGGGAAAGTTCCACCGGGGAGCTGTTTTTT
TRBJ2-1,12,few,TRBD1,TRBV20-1,CSAIPQGDEQFF,TGCAGTGCTATACCACAGGGGGATGAGCAGTTCTTC
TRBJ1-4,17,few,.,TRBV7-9,CASSLGPLGATNEKLFF,TGTGCCAGCAGCCTAGGGCCCCTCGGTGCAACTAATGAAAAACTGTTTTTT
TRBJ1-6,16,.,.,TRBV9,CASSPQAGVGNSPLHF,TGTGCCAGCAGCCCCCAGGCCGGGGTCGGTAATTCACCCCTCCACTTT
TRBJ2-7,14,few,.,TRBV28,CASSGGVISYEQYF,TGTGCCAGCAGTGGCGGAGTGATATCCTACGAGCAGTACTTC
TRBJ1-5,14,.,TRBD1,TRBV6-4,CASSAGQGIQPQHF,TGTGCCAGCAGTGCGGGACAGGGGATTCAGCCCCAGCATTTT
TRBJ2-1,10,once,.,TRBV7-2,CAIRGGEQFF,TGTGCCATCCGGGGCGGTGAGCAGTTCTTC
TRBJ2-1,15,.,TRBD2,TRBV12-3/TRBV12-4,CASSSKLAGWNEQFF,TGTGCCAGCAGTTCTAAACTAGCGGGGTGGAATGAGCAGTTCTTC
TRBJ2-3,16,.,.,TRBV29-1,CSVEDFNGDVADTQYF,TGCAGCGTTGAAGATTTCAACGGGGATGTGGCAGATACGCAGTATTTT
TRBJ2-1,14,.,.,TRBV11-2,CASQEGSSYNEQFF,TGTGCCAGCCAAGAGGGGAGCTCCTACAATGAGCAGTTCTTC
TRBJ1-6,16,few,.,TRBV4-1,CASSQRPSSYNSPLHF,TGCGCCAGCAGCCAACGGCCGAGCTCCTATAATTCACCCCTCCACTTT
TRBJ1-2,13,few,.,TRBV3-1,CASSELWGYGYTF,TGTGCCAGCAGCGAATTATGGGGCTATGGCTACACCTTC
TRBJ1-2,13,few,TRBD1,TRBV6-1,CASSERDRGGYTF,TGTGCCAGCAGTGAAAGGGACAGGGGCGGCTACACCTTC
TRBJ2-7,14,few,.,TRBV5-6,CASSLAGQLYEQYF,TGTGCCAGCAGCTTGGCAGGGCAGCTCTACGAGCAGTACTTC
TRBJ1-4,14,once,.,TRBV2,CASRRSATNEKLFF,TGTGCCAGCAGACGCTCTGCAACTAATGAAAAACTGTTTTTT
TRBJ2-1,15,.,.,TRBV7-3,CASSSQGPAYNEQFF,TGTGCCAGCAGCTCCCAGGGGCCTGCCTACAATGAGCAGTTCTTC
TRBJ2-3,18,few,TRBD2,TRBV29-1,CSVESLGRSSGTPDTQYF,TGCAGCGTTGAAAGTTTAGGGAGGTCTAGCGGGACTCCAGATACGCAGTATTTT
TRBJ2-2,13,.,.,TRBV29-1,CSVVGQNTGELFF,TGCAGCGTTGTAGGACAGAACACCGGGGAGCTGTTTTTT
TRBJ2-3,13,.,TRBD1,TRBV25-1,CASSDRTGRGQYF,TGTGCCAGCAGTGACCGGACAGGTCGTGGGCAGTATTTT
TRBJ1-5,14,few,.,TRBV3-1,CASSQWYKITPQHF,TGTGCCAGCAGCCAATGGTACAAAATTACGCCCCAGCATTTT
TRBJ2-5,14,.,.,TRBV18,CASSPSRGAETQYF,TGTGCCAGCTCACCGTCTAGGGGGGCAGAGACCCAGTACTTC
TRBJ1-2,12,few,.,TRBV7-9,CAGQPPRDGYTF,TGTGCCGGCCAACCCCCGAGGGACGGCTACACCTTC
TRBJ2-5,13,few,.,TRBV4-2,CASSQGILETQYF,TGTGCCAGCAGCCAAGGTATTTTGGAGACCCAGTACTTC
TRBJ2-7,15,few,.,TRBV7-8,CASSPPAGGHYEQYF,TGTGCCAGCAGCCCTCCCGCCGGGGGGCACTACGAGCAGTACTTC
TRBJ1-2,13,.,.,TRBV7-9,CASSLVAGNGYTF,TGTGCCAGCAGCTTAGTGGCGGGTAATGGCTACACCTTC
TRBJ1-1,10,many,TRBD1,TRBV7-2,CASSSTGAFF,TGTGCCAGCAGCTCGACAGGGGCATTCTTT
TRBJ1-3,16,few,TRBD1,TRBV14,CASSQGGTVSGNTIYF,TGTGCCAGCAGCCAAGGGGGGACAGTCTCTGGAAACACCATATATTTT
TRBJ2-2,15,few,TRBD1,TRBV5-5,CASSRTQGGTGELFF,TGTGCCAGCAGCCGAACACAGGGGGGCACCGGGGAGCTGTTTTTT
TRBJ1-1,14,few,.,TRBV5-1,CASSFQASATEAFF,TGCGCCAGCAGCTTTCAGGCAAGCGCCACTGAAGCTTTCTTT
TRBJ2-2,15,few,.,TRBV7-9,CASSLMVDHTGELFF,TGTGCCAGCAGCTTAATGGTGGACCACACCGGGGAGCTGTTTTTT
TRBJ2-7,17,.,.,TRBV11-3,CASSLDQDGYRFYEQYF,TGTGCCAGCAGCTTAGATCAAGATGGATACAGGTTCTACGAGCAGTACTTC
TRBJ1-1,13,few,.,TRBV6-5,CASSYETETEAFF,TGTGCCAGCAGTTACGAGACAGAGACTGAAGCTTTCTTT
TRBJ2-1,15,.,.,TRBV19,CASSREWAQLIEQFF,TGTGCCAGTAGTCGTGAATGGGCCCAACTCATCGAGCAGTTCTTC
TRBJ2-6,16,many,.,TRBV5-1,CASSTEGSGGANVLTF,TGCGCCAGCAGCACGGAGGGGTCTGGTGGGGCCAACGTCCTGACTTTC
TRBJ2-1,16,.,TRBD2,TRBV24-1,CATSDSRGGGYNEQFF,TGTGCCACCAGTGATTCCCGCGGGGGGGGGTACAATGAGCAGTTCTTC
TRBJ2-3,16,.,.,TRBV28,CASSWERTPDTDTQYF,TGTGCCAGCAGTTGGGAGAGGACCCCTGACACAGATACGCAGTATTTT
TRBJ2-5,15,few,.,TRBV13,CASSPPSGAGETQYF,TGTGCCAGCAGCCCCCCTAGTGGGGCCGGAGAGACCCAGTACTTC
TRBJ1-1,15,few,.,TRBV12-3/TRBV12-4,CASRPSWGGNTEAFF,TGTGCCAGCAGACCCTCGTGGGGGGGGAACACTGAAGCTTTCTTT
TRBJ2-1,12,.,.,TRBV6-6,CASSYVDNEQFF,TGTGCCAGCAGTTACGTCGACAATGAGCAGTTCTTC
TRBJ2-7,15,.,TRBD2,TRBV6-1,CASSNVRGGSYEQYF,TGTGCCAGCAGCAACGTGCGGGGGGGAAGCTACGAGCAGTACTTC
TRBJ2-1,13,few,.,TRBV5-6,CASSVLGVNEQFF,TGTGCCAGCAGCGTACTCGGGGTTAATGAGCAGTTCTTC